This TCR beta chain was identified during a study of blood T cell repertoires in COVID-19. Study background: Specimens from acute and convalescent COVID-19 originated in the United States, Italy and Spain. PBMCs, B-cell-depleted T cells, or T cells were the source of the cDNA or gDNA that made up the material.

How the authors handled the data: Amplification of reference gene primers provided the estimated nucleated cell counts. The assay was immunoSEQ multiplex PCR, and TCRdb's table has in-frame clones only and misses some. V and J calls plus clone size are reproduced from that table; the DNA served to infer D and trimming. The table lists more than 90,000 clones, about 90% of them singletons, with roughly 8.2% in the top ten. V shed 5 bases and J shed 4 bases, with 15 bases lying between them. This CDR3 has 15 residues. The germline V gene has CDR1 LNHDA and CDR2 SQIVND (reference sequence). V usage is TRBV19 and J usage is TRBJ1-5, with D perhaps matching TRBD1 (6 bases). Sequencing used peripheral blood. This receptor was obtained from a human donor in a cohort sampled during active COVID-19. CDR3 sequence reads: CASSWPTGFNQPQHF. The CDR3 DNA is TGTGCCAGTAGTTGGCCCACAGGGTTTAATCAGCCCCAGCATTTT.